This T cell receptor beta chain was identified in a study of blood T cell repertoires in COVID-19. Looking at the study overall: Nucleic acid was either cDNA or gDNA, and it came from T cells, B-cell-depleted T cells, or PBMCs.

Trimming pared 6 bases from V and 4 bases from J, leaving 9 bases between. CDR1 and CDR2 from the germline V gene are DFQATT and SNEGSKA (reference sequence). The CDR3 extends over 11 amino acids. Authors' data handling: For nucleated cells, counts were estimated from reference gene primer amplification. TCRdb keeps only in-frame clones here, not all; method: immunoSEQ multiplex PCR. V and J calls and clone size are those listed in that table; D and trimming were worked out from the DNA. The table lists 150,000 to 200,000 clones, around 86% of them singletons. The specimen sequenced was peripheral blood. This clonotype was sampled from a man aged 40-55 years with active or convalescent COVID-19. The chain carries TRBV20-1 and TRBJ1-2, with a possible D match to TRBD1 (6 bases). The CDR3 sequence is CSAGTSYGYTF. The CDR3 nucleotides read TGCAGTGCCGGGACAAGCTATGGCTACACCTTC.